The 3 T cell receptor beta chains listed next were all sequenced from one sample in a study of T cell repertoires in cytomegalovirus infection (dated by TCRdb to about 2019). Sequenced on an Illumina HiSeq 1500. TCRdb ran its own pipeline on the public reads, namely fastp trimming at Q25 and MiXCR clone calling, and kept in-frame beta chains. All rows with the same CDR3 protein become a single entry with the most common DNA and genes. This sample holds roughly 230,000 distinct CDR3 sequences; roughly an eighth were observed only once. The leading ten clones occupy 1.5% to 2% of the sample. The sequencing input was PBMCs. These receptor sequences come from a human donor in good health (CMV status not recorded). Some clones in this sample may be carry-over from other donors' samples.

This rearrangement joins TRBV6-2 or TRBV6-3 to TRBJ2-2; TRBD2 matches 10 bases. After removal of 2 bases from V and 7 bases from J, the junction contained 10 bases not matched to a gene. Per germline, CDR1 MNHEY and CDR2 SVGEGT. There are 17 residues in the CDR3. CDR3 region: CASSYNSGGARSGELFF. The CDR3 nucleotides read TGTGCCAGCAGTTACAACAGCGGGGGGGCCAGAAGCGGGGAGCTGTTTTTT.

This clonotype was observed at least ten times. The V call is TRBV7-9, the J call TRBJ2-7, with 9 positions matching TRBD2. Germline-derived CDR1 and CDR2 are SEHNR and FQNEAQ (reference sequence). The CDR3 loop spans 18 amino acids. V dropped 5 bases and J dropped 0; count of bases not matched to a gene: 14. CDR3 protein: CASSPPPGIAGASYEQYF. In DNA, the CDR3 is TGTGCCAGCAGCCCGCCCCCGGGAATAGCGGGGGCCTCCTACGAGCAGTACTTC.

This clonotype was seen ten or more times. The chain combines TRBV7-8 with TRBJ2-5; the D gene is possibly TRBD1 (5 bases). The CDR3 is 15 amino acids. Germline lookup yields CDR1 SGHVS and CDR2 FQNEAQ. V was cut by 2 bases and J by 1 base, with 11 bases left in between. The CDR3 DNA sequence: TGTGCCAGCAGCTTACTAACAGGAGCCCAAGAGACCCAGTACTTC. This translates into CASSLLTGAQETQYF.